Each of the 2 T cell receptor beta chains below was sequenced from the same sample in a study of human T cells and chemical hapten exposure. Time point specified: pre-sensitization, week 0. The treatment here: therapeutic diphenylcyclopropenone sensitization with weekly scalp DPC. TCRdb ran MiXCR on the RACE reads and lists one entry per CDR3 protein. The sample lists fewer than 150,000 distinct CDR3 sequences; less than 15% were seen once. Sequenced here: whole blood, sampled in connection with sensitization to the hapten diphenylcyclopropenone (DPC). The origin of the receptors is a woman younger than 35 with alopecia areata. Some clones in this sample may be carry-over from other donors' samples.

This clonotype appeared a few times. This rearrangement joins TRBV4-1 to TRBJ2-7; 9 bases match TRBD1. This CDR3 has 15 amino acids. V was clipped by 2 bases and J by 3 bases; unmatched bases: 5. In germline, CDR1 is MGHRA, CDR2 YSYEKL. CDR3: CASSQPGTGHYEQYF. DNA for the CDR3: TGCGCCAGCAGCCAACCCGGGACAGGGCACTACGAGCAGTACTTC.

V and J are TRBV29-1 and TRBJ2-5, with a weak D call TRBD2 (6 bases). Trimming cost V 2 bases and J 5 bases, with 18 bases left between them. This CDR3 has 15 residues. Germline V gives CDR1 SQVTM, CDR2 ANQGSEA. CDR3 bases: TGCAGCGTTGAAATAAGCGGGTCCCGGGGGGAGACCCAGTACTTC. It specifies CSVEISGSRGETQYF.